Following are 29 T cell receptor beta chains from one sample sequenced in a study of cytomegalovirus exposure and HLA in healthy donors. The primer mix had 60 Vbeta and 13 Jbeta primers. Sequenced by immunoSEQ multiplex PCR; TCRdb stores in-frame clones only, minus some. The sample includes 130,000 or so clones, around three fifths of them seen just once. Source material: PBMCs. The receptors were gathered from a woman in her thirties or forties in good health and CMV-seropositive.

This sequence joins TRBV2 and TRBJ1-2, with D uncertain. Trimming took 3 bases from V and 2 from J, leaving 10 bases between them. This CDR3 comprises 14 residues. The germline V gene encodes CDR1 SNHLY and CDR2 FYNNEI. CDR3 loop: CASSDSAGNYGYTF. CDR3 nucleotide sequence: TGTGCCAGCAGTGACTCGGCGGGGAACTATGGCTACACCTTC.

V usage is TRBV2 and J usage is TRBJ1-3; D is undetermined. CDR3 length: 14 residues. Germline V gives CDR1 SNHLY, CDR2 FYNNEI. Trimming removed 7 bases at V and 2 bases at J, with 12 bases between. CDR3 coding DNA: TGTGCCAGCACTGGCGACATCCCTGGAAACACCATATATTTT. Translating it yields CASTGDIPGNTIYF.

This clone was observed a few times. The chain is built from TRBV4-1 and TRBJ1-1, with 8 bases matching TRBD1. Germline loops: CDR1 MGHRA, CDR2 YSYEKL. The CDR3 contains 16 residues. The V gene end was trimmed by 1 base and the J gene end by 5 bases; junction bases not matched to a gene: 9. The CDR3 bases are TGCGCCAGCAGCCAAGCGCCCGACAGGGGCGGAACTGAAGCTTTCTTT. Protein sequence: CASSQAPDRGGTEAFF.

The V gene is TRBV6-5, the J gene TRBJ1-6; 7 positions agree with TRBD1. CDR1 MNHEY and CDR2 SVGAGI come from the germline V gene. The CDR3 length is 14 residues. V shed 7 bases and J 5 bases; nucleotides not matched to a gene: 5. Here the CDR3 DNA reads TGTGCCAGCACCGGGACAGCGAATAATTCACCCCTCCACTTT. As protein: CASTGTANNSPLHF.

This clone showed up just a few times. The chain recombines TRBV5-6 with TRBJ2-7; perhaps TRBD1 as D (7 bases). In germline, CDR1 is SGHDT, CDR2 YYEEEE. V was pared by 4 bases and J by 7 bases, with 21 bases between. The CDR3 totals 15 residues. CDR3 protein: CASSVADRPAGEQYF. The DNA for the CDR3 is TGTGCCAGCAGCGTAGCGGACAGGCCGGCGGGGGAGCAGTACTTC.

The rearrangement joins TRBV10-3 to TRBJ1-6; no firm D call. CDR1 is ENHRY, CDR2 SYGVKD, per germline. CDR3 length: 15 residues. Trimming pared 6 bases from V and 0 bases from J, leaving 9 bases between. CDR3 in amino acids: CAIRQSSSYNSPLHF. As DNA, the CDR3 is TGTGCCATCAGGCAATCGAGCTCCTATAATTCACCCCTCCACTTT.

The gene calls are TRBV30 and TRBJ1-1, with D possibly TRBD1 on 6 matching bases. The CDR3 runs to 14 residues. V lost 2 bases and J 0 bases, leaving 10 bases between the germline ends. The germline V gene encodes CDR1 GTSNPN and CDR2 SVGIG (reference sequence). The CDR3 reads CAWSTGQLNTEAFF. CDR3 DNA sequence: TGTGCCTGGAGTACTGGACAGCTGAACACTGAAGCTTTCTTT.

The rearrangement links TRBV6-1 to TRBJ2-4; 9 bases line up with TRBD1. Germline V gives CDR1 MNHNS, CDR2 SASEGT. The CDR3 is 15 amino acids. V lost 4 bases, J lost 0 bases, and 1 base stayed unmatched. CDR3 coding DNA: TGTGCCAGCAGTGGGACAGGGGTAGCCAAAAACATTCAGTACTTC. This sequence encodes CASSGTGVAKNIQYF.

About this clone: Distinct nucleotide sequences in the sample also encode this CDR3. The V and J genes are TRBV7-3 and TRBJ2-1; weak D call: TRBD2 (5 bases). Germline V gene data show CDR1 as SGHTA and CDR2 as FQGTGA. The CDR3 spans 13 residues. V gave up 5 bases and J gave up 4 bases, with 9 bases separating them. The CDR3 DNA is TGTGCCAGCAGCCCCGGCGGGTACAATGAGCAGTTCTTC. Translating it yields CASSPGGYNEQFF.

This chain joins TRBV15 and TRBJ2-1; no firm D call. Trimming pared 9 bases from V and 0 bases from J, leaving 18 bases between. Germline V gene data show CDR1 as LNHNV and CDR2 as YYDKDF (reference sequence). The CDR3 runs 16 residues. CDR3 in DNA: TGTGCCACGCACTTTAGGATCGGAGACTCCTACAATGAGCAGTTCTTC. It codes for CATHFRIGDSYNEQFF.

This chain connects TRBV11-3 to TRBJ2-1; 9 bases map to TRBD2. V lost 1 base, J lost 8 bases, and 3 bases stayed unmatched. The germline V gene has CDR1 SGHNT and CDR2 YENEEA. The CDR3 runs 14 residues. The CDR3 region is CASSLGGGADEQFF. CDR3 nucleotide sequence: TGTGCCAGCAGCTTAGGCGGGGGGGCGGATGAGCAGTTCTTC.

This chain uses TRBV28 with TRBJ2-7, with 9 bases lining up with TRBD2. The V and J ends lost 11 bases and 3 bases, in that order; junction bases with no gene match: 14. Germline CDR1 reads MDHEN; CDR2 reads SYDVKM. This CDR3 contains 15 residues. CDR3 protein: CALSRRSSGNYEQYF. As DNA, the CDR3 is TGTGCCTTATCCCGGCGGTCTAGCGGGAACTACGAGCAGTACTTC.

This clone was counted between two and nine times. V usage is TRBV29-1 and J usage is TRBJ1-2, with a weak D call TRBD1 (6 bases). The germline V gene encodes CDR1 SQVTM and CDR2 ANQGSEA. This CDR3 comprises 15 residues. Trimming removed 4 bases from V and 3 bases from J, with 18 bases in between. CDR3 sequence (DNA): TGCAGCGTTGTCTCTGGCAGGACAGTCGACTATGGCTACACCTTC. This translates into CSVVSGRTVDYGYTF.

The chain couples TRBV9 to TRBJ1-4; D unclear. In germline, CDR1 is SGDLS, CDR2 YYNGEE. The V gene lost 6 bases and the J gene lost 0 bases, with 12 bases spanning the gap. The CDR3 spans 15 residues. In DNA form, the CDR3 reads TGTGCCAGCACCGAGGGTGGGACAACTAATGAAAAACTGTTTTTT. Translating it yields CASTEGGTTNEKLFF.

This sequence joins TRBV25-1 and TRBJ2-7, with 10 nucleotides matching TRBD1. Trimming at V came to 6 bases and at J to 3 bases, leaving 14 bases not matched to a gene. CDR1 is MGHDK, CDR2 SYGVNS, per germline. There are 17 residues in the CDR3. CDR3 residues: CASRPPSSGTGDYEQYF. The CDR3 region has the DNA TGTGCCAGCAGACCCCCATCCTCGGGGACAGGGGACTACGAGCAGTACTTC.

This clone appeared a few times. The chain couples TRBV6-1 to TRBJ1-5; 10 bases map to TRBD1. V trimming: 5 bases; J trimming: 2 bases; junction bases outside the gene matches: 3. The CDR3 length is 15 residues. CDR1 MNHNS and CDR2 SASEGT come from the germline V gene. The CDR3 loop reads CASSSGTGGNQPQHF. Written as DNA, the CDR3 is TGTGCCAGCAGTTCTGGGACAGGGGGCAATCAGCCCCAGCATTTT.

The CDR3 loop is CASQGQGALVSYEQYF. CDR3 sequence (DNA): TGTGCCAGCCAGGGACAGGGGGCGTTGGTTTCCTACGAGCAGTACTTC. The V call is TRBV2, the J call TRBJ2-7; 12 bases are shared with TRBD1. J lost 1 base, V lost 8 bases, and 9 bases had no gene match. This CDR3 has 16 amino acids. CDR1 is SNHLY and CDR2 is FYNNEI in the germline V gene.

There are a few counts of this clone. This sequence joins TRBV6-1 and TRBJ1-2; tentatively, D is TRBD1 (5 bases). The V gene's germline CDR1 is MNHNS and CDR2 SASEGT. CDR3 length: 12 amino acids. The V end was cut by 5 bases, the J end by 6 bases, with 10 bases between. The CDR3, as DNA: TGTGCCAGCAGTTCTCCAGGGAATGGCTACACCTTC. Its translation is CASSSPGNGYTF.

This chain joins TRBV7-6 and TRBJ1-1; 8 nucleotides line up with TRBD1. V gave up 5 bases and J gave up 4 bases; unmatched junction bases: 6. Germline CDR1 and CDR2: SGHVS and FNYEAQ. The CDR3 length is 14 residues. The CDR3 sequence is CASSLAGGTTEAFF. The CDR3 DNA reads TGTGCCAGCAGCCTGGCAGGGGGCACCACTGAAGCTTTCTTT.

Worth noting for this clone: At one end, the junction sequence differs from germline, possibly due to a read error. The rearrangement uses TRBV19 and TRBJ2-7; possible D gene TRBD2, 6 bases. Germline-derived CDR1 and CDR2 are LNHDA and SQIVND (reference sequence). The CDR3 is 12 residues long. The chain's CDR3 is CASIGDSYEQYF. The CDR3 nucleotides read TGTGCCAGTATCGGGGACTCCTACGAACAGTACTTC.

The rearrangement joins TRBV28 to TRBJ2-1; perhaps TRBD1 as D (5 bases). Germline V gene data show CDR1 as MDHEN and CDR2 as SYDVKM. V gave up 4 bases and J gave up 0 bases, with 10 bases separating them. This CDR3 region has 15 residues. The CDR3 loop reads CASSWQGHSYNEQFF. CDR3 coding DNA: TGTGCCAGCAGTTGGCAGGGTCACTCCTACAATGAGCAGTTCTTC.

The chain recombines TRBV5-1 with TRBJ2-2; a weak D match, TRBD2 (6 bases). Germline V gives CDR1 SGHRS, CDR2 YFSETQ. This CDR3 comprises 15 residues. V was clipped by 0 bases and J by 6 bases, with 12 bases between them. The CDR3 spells CASSLAGGISGELFF. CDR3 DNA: TGCGCCAGCAGCTTGGCCGGCGGGATATCCGGGGAGCTGTTTTTT.

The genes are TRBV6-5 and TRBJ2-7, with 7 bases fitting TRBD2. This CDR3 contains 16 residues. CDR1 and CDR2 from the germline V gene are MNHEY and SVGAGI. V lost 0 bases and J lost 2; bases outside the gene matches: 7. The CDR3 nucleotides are TGTGCCAGCAGTTACTCGACGGGTGGGAGGGCCTACGAGCAGTACTTC. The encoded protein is CASSYSTGGRAYEQYF.

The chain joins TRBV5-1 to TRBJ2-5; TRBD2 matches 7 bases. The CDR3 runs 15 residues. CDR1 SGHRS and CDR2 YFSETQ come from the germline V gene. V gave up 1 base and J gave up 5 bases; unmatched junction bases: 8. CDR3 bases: TGCGCCAGCAGCTTGAGCGGGGCTCATCTCGAGACCCAGTACTTC. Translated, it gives CASSLSGAHLETQYF.

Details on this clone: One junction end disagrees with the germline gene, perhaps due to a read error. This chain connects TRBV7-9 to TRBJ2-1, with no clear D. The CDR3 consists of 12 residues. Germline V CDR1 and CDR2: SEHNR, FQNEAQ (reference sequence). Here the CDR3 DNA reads TGTTCCAGCAGCCCAGGTCCGGATGAGCAGTTCTTC. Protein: CSSSPGPDEQFF.

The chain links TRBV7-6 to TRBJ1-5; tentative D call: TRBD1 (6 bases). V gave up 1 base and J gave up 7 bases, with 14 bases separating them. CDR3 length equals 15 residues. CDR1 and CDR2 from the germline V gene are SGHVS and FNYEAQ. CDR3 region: CASSLGNRVRQPQHF. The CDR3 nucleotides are TGTGCCAGCAGCTTAGGGAACAGGGTGAGGCAGCCCCAGCATTTT.

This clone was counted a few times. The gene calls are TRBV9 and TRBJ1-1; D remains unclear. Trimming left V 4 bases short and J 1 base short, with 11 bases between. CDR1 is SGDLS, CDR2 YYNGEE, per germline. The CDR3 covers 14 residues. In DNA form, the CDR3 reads TGTGCCAGCAGCCCGGGTCAGAGGAACACTGAAGCTTTCTTT. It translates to CASSPGQRNTEAFF.

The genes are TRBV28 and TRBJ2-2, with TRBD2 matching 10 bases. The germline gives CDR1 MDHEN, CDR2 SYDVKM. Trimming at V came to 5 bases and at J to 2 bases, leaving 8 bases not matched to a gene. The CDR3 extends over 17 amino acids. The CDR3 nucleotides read TGTGCCAGCAGTCTCTCCGGACTAGCGGTAAACACCGGGGAGCTGTTTTTT. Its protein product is CASSLSGLAVNTGELFF.

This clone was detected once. The CDR3 loop reads CASSLDSGRLTYEQYF. The CDR3 region has the DNA TGCGCCAGCAGCTTGGATAGCGGGAGATTAACCTACGAGCAGTACTTC. The chain joins TRBV5-1 to TRBJ2-7; 9 positions match TRBD2. With 0 bases clipped from V and 2 bases from J, the junction kept 6 bases outside the gene matches. There are 16 residues in the CDR3. The germline V gene encodes CDR1 SGHRS and CDR2 YFSETQ.